These T cell receptor beta chains were read from a single sample in a study of sequential checkpoint blockade in melanoma. Generated by immunoSEQ multiplex PCR, the TCRdb table keeps only in-frame clones and is missing some. Among tens of thousands of clones listed, approximately 85% were seen once. The material sequenced was CD8+ T cells sorted from blood (inferred from file names), taken from a patient given nivolumab and ipilimumab in sequence. The receptors were gathered from a human donor with melanoma. CDR3s include the opening cysteine and the closing phenylalanine or tryptophan. D genes are given only for firm matches. Only part of the rows carry a size: once, few, many, or a class if the clone is expanded.

d_gene: TRBD1
j_gene: TRBJ2-1
v_gene: TRBV27
abundance: NA
CDR3nt: TGTGCCAGCAGATTAGGACAGGGAGTCTACAATGAGCAGTTCTTC
CDR3aa: CASRLGQGVYNEQFF

d_gene: NA
j_gene: TRBJ1-1
v_gene: TRBV4-1
abundance: NA
CDR3nt: TGCGCCAGCAGCCAAGGCGGGGGGAACACTGAAGCTTTCTTT
CDR3aa: CASSQGGGNTEAFF

d_gene: NA
j_gene: TRBJ1-2
v_gene: TRBV7-9
abundance: NA
CDR3nt: TGTGCCAGCAGCTTATATCTGGGCGGACACAATGGCTACACCTTC
CDR3aa: CASSLYLGGHNGYTF

d_gene: TRBD2
j_gene: TRBJ2-1
v_gene: TRBV29-1
abundance: NA
CDR3nt: TGCAGCGTTGAAATAGCGGGGGTGTTAGAGCAGTTCTTC
CDR3aa: CSVEIAGVLEQFF

d_gene: TRBD1
j_gene: TRBJ1-2
v_gene: TRBV19
abundance: NA
CDR3nt: TGTGCCAGTAGTATAACAGGACAGGGATTGCAAGGCTACACCTTC
CDR3aa: CASSITGQGLQGYTF

d_gene: NA
j_gene: TRBJ2-1
v_gene: TRBV7-9
abundance: NA
CDR3nt: TGTGCCAGCAGCTTACCCGGACGGGGCAATGAGCAGTTCTTC
CDR3aa: CASSLPGRGNEQFF

d_gene: TRBD1
j_gene: TRBJ2-1
v_gene: TRBV7-3
abundance: NA
CDR3nt: TGTGCCAGCAGCCCTCAGGGGGAGACGACCTACAATGAGCAGTTCTTC
CDR3aa: CASSPQGETTYNEQFF

d_gene: TRBD1
j_gene: TRBJ1-5
v_gene: TRBV19
abundance: few
CDR3nt: TGTGCCATTTCGACAGGGGTCAATCAGCCCCAGCATTTT
CDR3aa: CAISTGVNQPQHF

d_gene: NA
j_gene: TRBJ2-7
v_gene: TRBV28
abundance: NA
CDR3nt: TGTGCCAGCAGTTCGAAGAGCTCCTACGAGCAGTACTTC
CDR3aa: CASSSKSSYEQYF

d_gene: TRBD1
j_gene: TRBJ1-2
v_gene: TRBV19
abundance: few
CDR3nt: TGTGCCACCACTCCAGCGGGGACAGGGGACTATGGCTACACCTTC
CDR3aa: CATTPAGTGDYGYTF

d_gene: TRBD2
j_gene: TRBJ2-1
v_gene: TRBV9
abundance: NA
CDR3nt: TGTGCCAGCAGCGACGATAGGGAGGGCACCTACAATGAGCAGTTCTTC
CDR3aa: CASSDDREGTYNEQFF

d_gene: TRBD1
j_gene: TRBJ1-1
v_gene: TRBV19
abundance: NA
CDR3nt: TGTGCCAGTACCCAAGACAGGGTGAGCACTGAAGCTTTCTTT
CDR3aa: CASTQDRVSTEAFF

d_gene: NA
j_gene: TRBJ1-1
v_gene: TRBV25-1
abundance: NA
CDR3nt: TGTGCCAGCTACGGGAGCATGAACACTGAAGCTTTCTTT
CDR3aa: CASYGSMNTEAFF

d_gene: NA
j_gene: TRBJ1-4
v_gene: TRBV28
abundance: NA
CDR3nt: TGTGCCAGCAGTTTATCCTTAACAGCCGGGGTTGTGGCAAAACTGTTTTTT
CDR3aa: CASSLSLTAGVVAKLFF

d_gene: TRBD1
j_gene: TRBJ2-3
v_gene: TRBV15
abundance: NA
CDR3nt: TGTGCCACCAGCAGAAATGGAGGGACAGGGGCCACAGATACGCAGTATTTT
CDR3aa: CATSRNGGTGATDTQYF

d_gene: TRBD2
j_gene: TRBJ2-1
v_gene: TRBV28
abundance: NA
CDR3nt: TGTGCCACCTGCTTGTTCGGGGGGACGAGCTCCTACAATGAGCAGTTCTTC
CDR3aa: CATCLFGGTSSYNEQFF

d_gene: NA
j_gene: TRBJ2-2
v_gene: TRBV6-4
abundance: NA
CDR3nt: TGTGCCAGCAGTGACTCAGGGGGCACCGGGGAGCTGTTTTTT
CDR3aa: CASSDSGGTGELFF

d_gene: TRBD2
j_gene: TRBJ2-1
v_gene: TRBV27
abundance: NA
CDR3nt: TGTGCCAGCAGTGGGGCGGGAGGTGAGCAGTTCTTC
CDR3aa: CASSGAGGEQFF

d_gene: TRBD1
j_gene: TRBJ1-2
v_gene: TRBV19
abundance: NA
CDR3nt: TGTGCCAGTAGGTGGACAGGGGAGGACTATGGCTACACCTTC
CDR3aa: CASRWTGEDYGYTF

d_gene: NA
j_gene: TRBJ2-7
v_gene: TRBV7-9
abundance: few
CDR3nt: TGTGCCAGCAGCTCAGAGGGCTCCTACGAGCAGTACTTC
CDR3aa: CASSSEGSYEQYF

d_gene: NA
j_gene: TRBJ1-4
v_gene: TRBV7-9
abundance: few
CDR3nt: TGTGCCAGCAGCTTAGTGGGACAAGGGGATGAAAAACTGTTTTTT
CDR3aa: CASSLVGQGDEKLFF

d_gene: TRBD1
j_gene: TRBJ2-1
v_gene: TRBV18
abundance: NA
CDR3nt: TGTGCCAGCTCACACAGGGGGCAGGCGGAGGCCCCACAGGGTGAGCAGTTCTTC
CDR3aa: CASSHRGQAEAPQGEQFF

d_gene: NA
j_gene: TRBJ1-3
v_gene: TRBV4-1
abundance: NA
CDR3nt: TGCGCCAGCAGCGTCCCGACAGTCAACTCTGGAAACACCATATATTTT
CDR3aa: CASSVPTVNSGNTIYF

d_gene: NA
j_gene: TRBJ1-6
v_gene: TRBV6-6
abundance: once
CDR3nt: TGTGCCAGCACCCCTCCCCCGAGCTCCTATAATTCACCCCTCCACTTT
CDR3aa: CASTPPPSSYNSPLHF